The entry below describes one T cell receptor beta chain. Its antigen is still unknown. The sample comes from a study of shared clonotypes between healthy human individuals. Assay: immunoSEQ multiplex PCR; the TCRdb copy retains only in-frame clones and omits some. The data hold around 720,000 clones, with 60% to 75% observed a single time. Study-level results: It was the non-shared clonotypes that had lower generation probabilities than clonotypes shared by all four donors. Few donors limited the genetic and exposure-history diversity represented. Naive CD4 clonotype sharing across a handful of donors was around 5%.

The CDR3 consists of 16 residues. Germline CDR1 is SGHRS and CDR2 is YFSETQ. V was clipped by 0 bases and J by 3 bases, with 14 bases between them. Naive CD45RA+ and memory CD45RA-negative subsets were split from CD4+ cells. Sample: memory CD4+ T cells sorted from blood. Subset given: CD45RA-negative fraction. The chain joins TRBV5-1 to TRBJ2-3; unclear D gene. This sequence originates from a woman aged 30 to 39 in good health. Written as DNA, the CDR3 is TGCGCCAGCAGCTTGGCTGCGGCAGGCTCAACAGATACGCAGTATTTT. This codes for CASSLAAAGSTDTQYF.